A single sample gave rise to the 23 T cell receptor beta chains below, sequenced in a study of blood T cell repertoires in COVID-19. Measured with immunoSEQ multiplex PCR; TCRdb has only the in-frame clones, and not every one. The data contain approximately 380,000 clones, roughly 92% of them singletons. Sequencing input: PBMCs or T cells enriched from blood (not recorded which). These receptors came from a woman in her thirties or forties who had been exposed to COVID-19.

This chain uses TRBV18 with TRBJ1-1, with D uncertain. This CDR3 has 14 residues. Trimming stripped 3 bases from V and 3 bases from J, with 11 bases between. Germline CDR1 is KGHSH and CDR2 is LQKENI. The CDR3 loop is CASSPSLSDTEAFF. The CDR3 nucleotides read TGTGCCAGCTCACCGTCATTGTCGGACACTGAAGCTTTCTTT.

This chain links TRBV7-8 with TRBJ1-2; no clear D gene. Germline loops: CDR1 SGHVS, CDR2 FQNEAQ. The CDR3 has 16 residues. V was shortened by 5 bases and J by 0 bases, with 16 bases between the two germline ends. The CDR3 DNA sequence: TGTGCCAGCAGCCCTATGGACGGGGAACCTAACTATGGCTACACCTTC. Residues: CASSPMDGEPNYGYTF.

This rearrangement joins TRBV7-2 to TRBJ1-2, with TRBD1 identical over 8 bases. The germline CDR1 and CDR2 sequences are SGHTA and FQGNSA. CDR3 length: 15 residues. Trimming took 0 bases from V and 8 from J; bases not matched to a gene: 8. The CDR3 is CASSLAQGQGGGYTF. As DNA, the CDR3 is TGTGCCAGCAGCTTAGCCCAAGGACAGGGAGGCGGCTACACCTTC.

The J gene is TRBJ2-2, the V gene TRBV7-3; no definite D call. CDR1 SGHTA and CDR2 FQGTGA come from the germline V gene. The germline V and J ends were trimmed by 5 bases and 0 bases, with 7 bases remaining between them. The length of the CDR3 is 14 residues. The CDR3 sequence is CASSMFANTGELFF. The CDR3 DNA sequence: TGTGCCAGCAGCATGTTCGCGAACACCGGGGAGCTGTTTTTT.

The rearrangement links TRBV5-1 to TRBJ1-2; 7 bases line up with TRBD1. This CDR3 is built from 13 residues. CDR1 is SGHRS, CDR2 YFSETQ, per germline. V was pared by 2 bases and J by 6 bases, with 4 bases of the junction left unmatched. CDR3 coding DNA: TGCGCCAGCAGCTTTGACCAGGGGGATGGCTACACCTTC. Protein: CASSFDQGDGYTF.

This chain joins TRBV19 and TRBJ2-3; possibly TRBD2 for D (6 bases). V lost 5 bases and J 0 bases, leaving 27 bases between the germline ends. CDR1 is LNHDA and CDR2 is SQIVND in the germline V gene (reference sequence). There are 20 residues in the CDR3. CDR3 sequence: CASSPTLFSPSAASTDTQYF. As DNA, the CDR3 is TGTGCCAGTAGTCCCACTTTGTTCTCTCCTAGCGCCGCTAGCACAGATACGCAGTATTTT. The full variable domain, its missing parts supplied by reference TRBV19 and TRBJ2-3, is DGGITQSPKYLFRKEGQNVTLSCEQNLNHDAMYWYRQDPGQGLRLIYYSQIVNDFQKGDIAEGYSVSREKKESFPLTVTSAQKNPTAFYLCASSPTLFSPSAASTDTQYFGPGTRLTVL.

The J gene is TRBJ1-1, the V gene TRBV30; TRBD1 is a possible D gene (6 bases). The ends were cut back, 0 bases at V and 11 bases at J, with 13 bases in the middle. Germline V gene data show CDR1 as GTSNPN and CDR2 as SVGIG (reference sequence). The CDR3 totals 12 residues. The CDR3 loop reads CAWSVPGQGAFF. The CDR3 nucleotides read TGTGCCTGGAGTGTACCGGGGCAGGGGGCTTTCTTT.

The rearrangement uses TRBV25-1 and TRBJ1-5, with 7 nucleotides matching TRBD1. The trim removed 6 bases at V and 3 bases at J, leaving 5 bases unmatched. This CDR3 contains 14 residues. Germline V gives CDR1 MGHDK, CDR2 SYGVNS. Here the CDR3 DNA reads TGTGCCAGCAGCCAGACAGGGCTCAATCAGCCCCAGCATTTT. This sequence encodes CASSQTGLNQPQHF. Full variable domain (missing parts from reference TRBV25-1 and TRBJ1-5): EADIYQTPRYLVIGTGKKITLECSQTMGHDKMYWYQQDPGMELHLIHYSYGVNSTEKGDLSSESTVSRIRTEHFPLTLESARPSHTSQYLCASSQTGLNQPQHFGDGTRLSIL.

The chain couples TRBV6-5 to TRBJ2-1; 8 bases agree with TRBD2. The trim removed 4 bases at V and 5 bases at J, leaving 10 bases unmatched. CDR3 length: 16 amino acids. The germline gives CDR1 MNHEY, CDR2 SVGAGI. CDR3 sequence (DNA): TGTGCCAGCAGTTCTCTCAGCGGGAGCGGCCACAATGAGCAGTTCTTC. It codes for CASSSLSGSGHNEQFF.

V is TRBV10-1 and J is TRBJ2-7; 8 bases are a match to TRBD1. In germline, CDR1 is WNHNN, CDR2 SYGVQD (reference sequence). The CDR3 loop spans 16 amino acids. The trim removed 5 bases at V and 6 bases at J, leaving 15 bases unmatched. CDR3 DNA: TGCGCCAGCAGTTCTGACAGGGGTAGGGGCCCTGGCGAGCAGTACTTC. As protein: CASSSDRGRGPGEQYF.

The chain has TRBV6-5 and TRBJ2-3, with 12 bases fitting TRBD2. V shed 2 bases and J 4 bases; nucleotides not matched to a gene: 1. Germline-derived CDR1 and CDR2 are MNHEY and SVGAGI. This CDR3 is built from 15 residues. The CDR3, as DNA: TGTGCCAGCAGTTACCGACTAGCGGGAGCAGATACGCAGTATTTT. As protein: CASSYRLAGADTQYF.

The chain joins TRBV9 to TRBJ2-3, with TRBD1 as a possible D gene (6 bases). Germline CDR1 and CDR2: SGDLS and YYNGEE. This CDR3 contains 14 residues. Trimming took off 2 bases at V and 2 bases at J, with 9 bases between the two ends. CDR3 amino acids: CASSVGDTTDTQYF. In DNA form, the CDR3 reads TGTGCCAGCAGCGTCGGGGACACCACAGATACGCAGTATTTT. Variable domain in full (rest from reference TRBV9 and TRBJ2-3): DSGVTQTPKHLITATGQRVTLRCSPRSGDLSVYWYQQSLDQGLQFLIQYYNGEERAKGNILERFSAQQFPDLHSELNLSSLELGDSALYFCASSVGDTTDTQYFGPGTRLTVL.

The chain recombines TRBV2 with TRBJ1-3; 7 positions agree with TRBD1. J was trimmed by 0 bases and V by 8 bases; bases with no gene match: 13. Germline CDR1 and CDR2: SNHLY and FYNNEI. The CDR3 runs 17 residues. Here the CDR3 reads CASRTLTGMSSGNTIYF. The CDR3, as DNA: TGTGCCAGCCGGACATTGACAGGGATGAGCTCTGGAAACACCATATATTTT.

This chain uses TRBV10-1 with TRBJ2-5; 7 bases match TRBD1. V trimming: 3 bases; J trimming: 1 base; junction bases outside the gene matches: 2. The germline gives CDR1 WNHNN, CDR2 SYGVQD (reference sequence). CDR3 length: 14 residues. CDR3 DNA: TGCGCCAGCAGTGAAAGACAGGGCCAAGAGACCCAGTACTTC. Amino acid sequence: CASSERQGQETQYF.

The chain recombines TRBV3-1 (or the pseudogene TRBV3-2) with TRBJ2-1; TRBD2 agrees at 8 bases. The germline gives CDR1 LGHDT, CDR2 YNNKEL (reference sequence). V dropped 0 bases and J dropped 7; count of bases not matched to a gene: 8. CDR3 length: 16 residues. The CDR3 DNA sequence: TGTGCCAGCAGCCAAGATCGGGGGGGAGGGAAGAATGAGCAGTTCTTC. This sequence encodes CASSQDRGGGKNEQFF.

This clone was seen just once. This chain connects TRBV10-3 to TRBJ1-2; tentatively, D is TRBD1 (6 bases). Germline CDR1 reads ENHRY; CDR2 reads SYGVKD. Between the trimmed V and J ends, which lost 5 bases and 6 bases, there was a span of 13 bases. This CDR3 contains 13 residues. CDR3 DNA: TGTGCCATCAGTATTACAGGGTTGGATGGCTACACCTTC. It is translated as CAISITGLDGYTF.

The chain links TRBV9 to TRBJ1-2; D possibly corresponds to TRBD1 (5 bases). Germline CDR1 SGDLS, CDR2 YYNGEE. V lost 3 bases, J lost 7 bases, and 28 bases lay in between. This CDR3 has 18 amino acids. This CDR3 reads CASSATLGRGRQSPGYTF. The DNA for the CDR3 is TGTGCCAGCAGCGCGACTTTGGGGAGGGGCCGTCAGTCGCCTGGCTACACCTTC.

This chain connects TRBV9 to TRBJ2-1; 8 nucleotides align to TRBD2. CDR1 SGDLS and CDR2 YYNGEE come from the germline V gene. The J segment lost 3 bases and the V segment lost 0 bases, leaving 5 bases of the junction unmatched. This CDR3 is built from 16 residues. Here the CDR3 DNA reads TGTGCCAGCAGCGTAGAGGGTAGCGGGGACTACAATGAGCAGTTCTTC. Protein: CASSVEGSGDYNEQFF.

The chain combines TRBV19 with TRBJ1-5, with TRBD1 as a possible D gene (6 bases). Trimming left V 3 bases short and J 6 bases short, with 9 bases between. Germline values: CDR1 LNHDA, CDR2 SQIVND (reference sequence). This CDR3 has 13 amino acids. CDR3 DNA sequence: TGTGCCAGTAGTATTACAGGGACTCAGCCCCAGCATTTT. Translated: CASSITGTQPQHF.

The table lists this clone with a few counts. The chain joins TRBV2 to TRBJ2-3, with TRBD2 matching 11 bases. CDR1 is SNHLY and CDR2 is FYNNEI in the germline V gene. The CDR3 consists of 19 residues. V trimming: 3 bases; J trimming: 0 bases; junction bases outside the gene matches: 11. As DNA, the CDR3 is TGTGCCAGCAGTGAGCCTAGCGGGGGGACGCTGCTGAGCACAGATACGCAGTATTTT. This translates into CASSEPSGGTLLSTDTQYF.

The J gene is TRBJ2-1, the V gene TRBV19, with D maybe TRBD2 (7 bases). Germline-derived CDR1 and CDR2 are LNHDA and SQIVND (reference sequence). CDR3 size: 14 residues. V lost 7 bases and J lost 3, with 13 bases in between. CDR3 nucleotide sequence: TGTGCCAGTACCTTAGGGGGGGTCTACAATGAGCAGTTCTTC. It yields the protein CASTLGGVYNEQFF.

The chain has TRBV6-5 and TRBJ2-1; D unclear. Trimming shortened V by 6 bases and J by 9 bases, and 18 bases separated the two germline ends. This CDR3 region has 14 residues. Germline CDR1 reads MNHEY; CDR2 reads SVGAGI. The CDR3 here is CASRLAFASGEQFF. The CDR3 nucleotides read TGTGCCAGCAGGTTAGCCTTTGCCTCCGGTGAGCAGTTCTTC.

The V gene is TRBV9, the J gene TRBJ2-1; the match to TRBD2 covers 13 bases. CDR1 SGDLS and CDR2 YYNGEE come from the germline V gene. Trimming at V came to 5 bases and at J to 10 bases, leaving 6 bases not matched to a gene. The CDR3 covers 14 residues. The CDR3 region is CASSTGTSGIEQFF. DNA for the CDR3: TGTGCCAGCAGTACTGGGACTAGCGGGATCGAGCAGTTCTTC.